A selection of T cell receptor beta chains follows, all from one sample in a study of shared clonotypes between healthy human individuals. The method was immunoSEQ multiplex PCR; TCRdb's version includes in-frame clones alone and lacks a portion of them. The sample has 450,000 to 500,000 clones; 70% to 80% are singletons. Sequencing was carried out using PBMCs. These receptors were collected from a woman in her forties in good health. Some clones in this sample may be carry-over from other donors' samples. Each CDR3 is given with its conserved first and last residue. D genes are given only for firm matches. Clone size is not always given. Where it is, it says once, few, many or a class for expanded clones.

J gene,V gene,D gene,clone size,CDR3 protein,CDR3 DNA
TRBJ2-7,TRBV25-1,TRBD1,-,CASSNPRQGPYEQYF,TGTGCCAGCAGTAATCCCCGACAGGGACCCTACGAGCAGTACTTC
TRBJ2-6,TRBV19,-,-,CASGLGAANVLTF,TGTGCCAGTGGATTGGGGGCGGCCAACGTCCTGACTTTC
TRBJ2-1,TRBV5-1,TRBD1,many,CASSPGQGTYNEQFF,TGCGCCAGCAGCCCGGGACAGGGGACCTACAATGAGCAGTTCTTC
TRBJ1-2,TRBV2,-,-,CASSDGGNYGYTF,TGTGCCAGCAGTGACGGCGGTAACTATGGCTACACCTTC
TRBJ2-7,TRBV19,TRBD1,-,CASSASGQVGHEQYF,TGTGCCAGTAGTGCCTCGGGACAGGTGGGACACGAGCAGTACTTC
TRBJ2-1,TRBV5-1,TRBD1,-,CASSPLGTGALVEQFF,TGCGCCAGCAGCCCTCTCGGGACAGGCGCCTTGGTTGAGCAGTTCTTC
TRBJ1-1,TRBV6-5,-,-,CASSYSRGTEAFF,TGTGCCAGCAGTTACTCGCGGGGTACTGAAGCTTTCTTT
TRBJ1-1,TRBV28,-,-,CASSLSAGSVVRAFF,TGTGCCAGCAGTTTATCCGCAGGCTCGGTCGTTCGGGCTTTCTTT
TRBJ2-1,TRBV18,TRBD1,-,CASSPPRDRVYNEQFF,TGTGCCAGCTCACCACCGCGGGACAGGGTTTACAATGAGCAGTTCTTC
TRBJ2-7,TRBV4-1,-,-,CASSHPGTLYEQYF,TGCGCCAGCAGCCACCCCGGGACACTCTACGAGCAGTACTTC
TRBJ2-1,TRBV14,TRBD1,-,CASSQVWGDRGYNEQFF,TGTGCCAGCAGCCAAGTATGGGGGGACAGGGGATACAATGAGCAGTTCTTC
TRBJ1-1,TRBV19,TRBD1,-,CASSPGQGPYDTEAFF,TGTGCCAGTAGTCCGGGACAGGGGCCCTATGACACTGAAGCTTTCTTT
TRBJ2-7,TRBV5-1,TRBD1,-,CASSASGQGALEQYF,TGCGCCAGCAGCGCCTCGGGACAGGGGGCGCTTGAGCAGTACTTC
TRBJ1-2,TRBV5-1,-,many,CASSFDGNYGYTF,TGCGCCAGCAGCTTTGACGGTAACTATGGCTACACCTTC
TRBJ2-1,TRBV9,TRBD2,-,CASSVAAGWAYNEQFF,TGTGCCAGCAGCGTAGCAGCGGGATGGGCCTACAATGAGCAGTTCTTC